This entry features one TCR beta chain sequence. These data are taken from a study of blood T cell repertoires in COVID-19. The overall study: PBMCs, B-cell-depleted T cells, or T cells provided the cDNA or gDNA that made up the material.

Followed longitudinally, the Seattle patients had been enrolled during active infection. Source study methods: Cell counts per sample came from amplifying reference gene primers. Profiling relied on immunoSEQ multiplex PCR, and the TCRdb table lists in-frame clones only, not all of them. The D gene and trimming were derived from the DNA, and the V and J assignments and clone size from that table. The sample lists approximately 150,000 clones, roughly 86% occurring once. V lost 1 base to trimming and J lost 14 bases, with 17 bases between them. CDR3 length: 14 residues. Germline CDR1 and CDR2: LGHDT and YNNKEL (reference sequence).

This chain joins TRBV3-1 (or the pseudogene TRBV3-2) and TRBJ1-4; D gene unclear. Sequenced input: peripheral blood. This TCR came from a woman aged 80 or over with COVID-19, enrolled during active disease. The chain's CDR3 is CASSQVGSDMKLFF. As DNA, the CDR3 is TGTGCCAGCAGCCAAGTTGGCTCCGACATGAAGCTGTTTTTT.